The sequence of this TCR beta chain was determined in a study of shared T cell receptors in the human thymus. The CDR3 has 19 residues. Losses at the gene ends were 8 bases for V and 0 bases for J; bases not matched to a gene: 17. Germline-derived CDR1 and CDR2 are MDHEN and SYDVKM. Some clones are missing from TCRdb's copy, which holds only in-frame ones; the method was immunoSEQ multiplex PCR. The sample yields just under 550,000 clones, around three quarters seen once. The data were also submitted as part of a second study, on human thymus T cells. That source reports: Resections were taken during corrective heart surgery, and the thymus tissue came from these.

The rearrangement links TRBV28 to TRBJ2-1; 9 bases match TRBD2. The source of this sequence is a boy under two years old with a congenital heart defect. The specimen sequenced was thymocytes. The CDR3 protein is CASGPLASGKGPSYNEQFF. The CDR3 nucleotides read TGTGCCAGCGGGCCCCTGGCTAGCGGGAAGGGGCCCTCCTACAATGAGCAGTTCTTC.